The clone carrying this TCR beta chain is a singleton in its sample. Study processing details: Nucleated cell counts were estimated from reference gene primer amplification. Method: immunoSEQ multiplex PCR; TCRdb's copy keeps in-frame clones and lacks some. That table supplies the V and J calls and clone size; D and trimming were determined from the DNA. The table shows around 150,000 clones, with 65% to 85% occurring only once. The germline V gene encodes CDR1 SGHDT and CDR2 YYEEEE. This CDR3 contains 14 residues. V was clipped by 0 bases and J by 0 bases, with 6 bases between them. This entry comes from a study of blood T cell repertoires in COVID-19. Across the whole study: Samples taken during acute and convalescent COVID-19 were collected in the United States, Italy and Spain. T cells, B-cell-depleted T cells, or PBMCs provided the cDNA or gDNA that served as material.

The V and J genes are TRBV5-6 and TRBJ1-1; D remains unclear. Sequences were obtained from peripheral blood. The clonotype originates from a woman older than 75 with active or convalescent COVID-19. The CDR3, as DNA: TGTGCCAGCAGCTTGGGACACTTGAACACTGAAGCTTTCTTT. Its translation is CASSLGHLNTEAFF.